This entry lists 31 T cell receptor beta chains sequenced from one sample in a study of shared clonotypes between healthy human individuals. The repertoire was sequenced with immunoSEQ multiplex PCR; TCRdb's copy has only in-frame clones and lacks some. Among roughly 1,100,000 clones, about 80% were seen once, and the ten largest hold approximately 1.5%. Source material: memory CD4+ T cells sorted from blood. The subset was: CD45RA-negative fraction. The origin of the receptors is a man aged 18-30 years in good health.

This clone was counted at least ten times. The CDR3 DNA reads TGTGCCAGCAGAGATATAGCGGGGGGCTTAGGTGAGCAGTTCTTC. It yields the protein CASRDIAGGLGEQFF. This rearrangement joins TRBV6-5 to TRBJ2-1, with TRBD2 matching 10 bases. This CDR3 comprises 15 residues. The germline CDR1 and CDR2 sequences are MNHEY and SVGAGI. Trimming took 6 bases from V and 9 from J; bases not matched to a gene: 11.

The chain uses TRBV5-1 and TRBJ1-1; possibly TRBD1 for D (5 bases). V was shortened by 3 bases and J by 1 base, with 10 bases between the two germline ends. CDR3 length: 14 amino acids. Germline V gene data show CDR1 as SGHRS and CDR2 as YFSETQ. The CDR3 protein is CASSSQGKNTEAFF. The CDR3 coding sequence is TGCGCCAGCAGCTCGCAGGGAAAGAACACTGAAGCTTTCTTT.

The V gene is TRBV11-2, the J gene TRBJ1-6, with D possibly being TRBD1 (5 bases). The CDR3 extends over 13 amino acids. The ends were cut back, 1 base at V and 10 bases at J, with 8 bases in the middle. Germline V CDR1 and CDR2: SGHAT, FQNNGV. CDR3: CASSLVRGSPLHF. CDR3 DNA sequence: TGTGCCAGCAGCTTAGTAAGGGGCTCACCCCTCCACTTT.

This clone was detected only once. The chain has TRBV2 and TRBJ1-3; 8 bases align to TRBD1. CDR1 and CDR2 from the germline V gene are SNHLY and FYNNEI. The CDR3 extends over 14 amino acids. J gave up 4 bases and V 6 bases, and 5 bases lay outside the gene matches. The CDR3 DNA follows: TGTGCCAGCAGGGACAGGGCTGCGGGAAACACCATATATTTT. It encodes CASRDRAAGNTIYF.

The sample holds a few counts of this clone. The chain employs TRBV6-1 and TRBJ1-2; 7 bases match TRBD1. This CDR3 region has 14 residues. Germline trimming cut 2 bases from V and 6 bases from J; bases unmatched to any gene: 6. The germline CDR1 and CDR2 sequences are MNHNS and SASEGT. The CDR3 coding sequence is TGTGCCAGCAGTGAATTGGGAGGGGGCGATGGCTACACCTTC. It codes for CASSELGGGDGYTF.

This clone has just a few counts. For the CDR3, the DNA is TGTGCCTGGGAACCGGGACAGTACACTGAAGCTTTCTTT. Its protein product is CAWEPGQYTEAFF. V gene TRBV30 combines with J gene TRBJ1-1, with 7 bases matching TRBD1. Looked up from germline, CDR1 is GTSNPN and CDR2 is SVGIG (reference sequence). Trimming cost V 5 bases and J 3 bases; bases outside gene matches: 6. The CDR3 contains 13 residues.

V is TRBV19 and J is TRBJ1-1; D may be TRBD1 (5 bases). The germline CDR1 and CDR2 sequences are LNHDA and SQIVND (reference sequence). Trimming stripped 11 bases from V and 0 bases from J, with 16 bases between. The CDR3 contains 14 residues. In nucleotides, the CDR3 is TGTGCCGTAACGCGGGAGGGGATGAACACTGAAGCTTTCTTT. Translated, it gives CAVTREGMNTEAFF.

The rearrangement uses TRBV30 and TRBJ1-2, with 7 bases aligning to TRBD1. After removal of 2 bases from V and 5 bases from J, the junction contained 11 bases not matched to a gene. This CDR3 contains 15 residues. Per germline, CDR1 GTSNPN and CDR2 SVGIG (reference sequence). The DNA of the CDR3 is TGTGCCTGGAGTATCCCGGGGGACAGATTATATGGCTACACCTTC. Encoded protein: CAWSIPGDRLYGYTF.

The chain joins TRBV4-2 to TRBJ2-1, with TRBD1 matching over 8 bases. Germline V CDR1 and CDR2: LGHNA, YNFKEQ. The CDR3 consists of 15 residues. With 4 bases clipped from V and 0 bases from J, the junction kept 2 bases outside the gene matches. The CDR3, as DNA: TGTGCCAGCAGCCCAGGGGGCAACTCCTACAATGAGCAGTTCTTC. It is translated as CASSPGGNSYNEQFF.

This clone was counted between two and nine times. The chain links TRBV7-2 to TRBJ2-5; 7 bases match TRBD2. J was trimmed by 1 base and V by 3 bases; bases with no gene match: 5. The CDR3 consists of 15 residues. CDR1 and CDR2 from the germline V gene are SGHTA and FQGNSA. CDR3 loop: CASSLMAGVQETQYF. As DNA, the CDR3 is TGTGCCAGCAGCTTGATGGCGGGAGTCCAAGAGACCCAGTACTTC. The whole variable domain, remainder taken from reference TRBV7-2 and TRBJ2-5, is GAGVSQSPSNKVTEKGKDVELRCDPISGHTALYWYRQSLGQGLEFLIYFQGNSAPDKSGLPSDRFSAERTGGSVSTLTIQRTQQEDSAVYLCASSLMAGVQETQYFGPGTRLLVL.

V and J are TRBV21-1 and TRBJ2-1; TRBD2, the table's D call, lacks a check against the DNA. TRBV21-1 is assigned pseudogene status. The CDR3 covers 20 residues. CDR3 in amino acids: CASSTRQELTSGRAANEQFF. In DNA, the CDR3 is TGTGCCAGCAGCACACGACAGGAATTAACTAGCGGGAGGGCCGCCAATGAGCAGTTCTTC.

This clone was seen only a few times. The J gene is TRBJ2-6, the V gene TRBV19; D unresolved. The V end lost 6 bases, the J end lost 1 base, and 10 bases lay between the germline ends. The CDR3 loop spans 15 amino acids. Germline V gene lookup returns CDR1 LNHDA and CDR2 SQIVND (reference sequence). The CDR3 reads CASRKGISGANVLTF. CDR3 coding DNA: TGTGCCAGTAGAAAAGGAATTTCTGGGGCCAACGTCCTGACTTTC.

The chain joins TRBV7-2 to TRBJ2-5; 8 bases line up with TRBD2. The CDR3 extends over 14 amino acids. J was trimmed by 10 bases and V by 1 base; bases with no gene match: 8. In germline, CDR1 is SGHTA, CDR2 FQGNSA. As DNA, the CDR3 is TGTGCCAGCAGCTTAGAAGTGAGGAGCGGGGGCCAGTACTTC. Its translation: CASSLEVRSGGQYF.

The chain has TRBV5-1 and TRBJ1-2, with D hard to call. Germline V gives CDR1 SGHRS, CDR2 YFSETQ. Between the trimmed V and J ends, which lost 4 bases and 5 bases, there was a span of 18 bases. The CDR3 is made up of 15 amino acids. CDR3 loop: CASSRAKGGEYGYTF. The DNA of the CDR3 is TGCGCCAGCAGCCGGGCTAAGGGCGGGGAATATGGCTACACCTTC.

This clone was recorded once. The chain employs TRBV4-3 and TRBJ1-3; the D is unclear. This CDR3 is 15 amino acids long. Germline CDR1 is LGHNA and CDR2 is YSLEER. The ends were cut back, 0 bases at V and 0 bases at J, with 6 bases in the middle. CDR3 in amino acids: CASSQDVISGNTIYF. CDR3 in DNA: TGCGCCAGCAGCCAAGATGTAATCTCTGGAAACACCATATATTTT.

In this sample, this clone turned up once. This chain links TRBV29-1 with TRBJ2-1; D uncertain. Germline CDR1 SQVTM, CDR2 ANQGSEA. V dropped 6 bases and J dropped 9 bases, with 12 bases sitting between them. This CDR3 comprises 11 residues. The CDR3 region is CSVDRAGEQFF. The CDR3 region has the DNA TGCAGCGTCGACCGAGCTGGTGAGCAGTTCTTC.

The CDR3, as DNA: TGTGCCAGTAGTATATCAACAGGGTTCACTAATGAAAAACTGTTTTTT. It codes for CASSISTGFTNEKLFF. V usage is TRBV19 and J usage is TRBJ1-4, with a possible D match to TRBD1 (6 bases). V lost 2 bases and J lost 2, with 12 bases in between. This CDR3 comprises 16 residues. In germline, CDR1 is LNHDA, CDR2 SQIVND (reference sequence).

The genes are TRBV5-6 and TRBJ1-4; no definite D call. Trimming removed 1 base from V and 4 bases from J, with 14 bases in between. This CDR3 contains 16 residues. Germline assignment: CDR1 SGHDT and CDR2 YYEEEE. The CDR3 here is CASSLKRSQNNEKLFF. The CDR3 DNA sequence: TGTGCCAGCAGCTTGAAGAGAAGCCAGAATAATGAAAAACTGTTTTTT.

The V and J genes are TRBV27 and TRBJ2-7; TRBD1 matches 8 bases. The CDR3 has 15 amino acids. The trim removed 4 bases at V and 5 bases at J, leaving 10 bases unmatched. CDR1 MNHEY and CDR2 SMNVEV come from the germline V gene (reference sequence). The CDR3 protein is CASSYTPGQAHEQYF. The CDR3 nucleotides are TGTGCCAGCAGTTACACTCCGGGACAGGCCCACGAGCAGTACTTC.

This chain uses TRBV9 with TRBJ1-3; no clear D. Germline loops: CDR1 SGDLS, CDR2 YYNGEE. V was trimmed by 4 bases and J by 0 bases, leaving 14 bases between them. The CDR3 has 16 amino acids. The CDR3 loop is CASSPSGSFSGNTIYF. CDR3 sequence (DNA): TGTGCCAGCAGCCCCTCGGGGTCCTTCTCTGGAAACACCATATATTTT.

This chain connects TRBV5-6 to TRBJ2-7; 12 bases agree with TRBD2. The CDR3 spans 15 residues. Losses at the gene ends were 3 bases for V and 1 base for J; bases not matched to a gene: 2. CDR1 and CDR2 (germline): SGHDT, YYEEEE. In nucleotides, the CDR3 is TGTGCCAGCAGCTCCGGACTAGCGGGATCCTACGAGCAGTACTTC. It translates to CASSSGLAGSYEQYF.

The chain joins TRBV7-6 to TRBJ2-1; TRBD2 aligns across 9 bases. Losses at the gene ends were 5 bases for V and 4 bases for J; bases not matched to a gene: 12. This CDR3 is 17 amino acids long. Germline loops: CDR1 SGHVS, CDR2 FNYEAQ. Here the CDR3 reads CASSPRRPGLAYNEQFF. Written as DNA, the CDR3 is TGTGCCAGCAGCCCAAGACGGCCGGGACTAGCATACAATGAGCAGTTCTTC.

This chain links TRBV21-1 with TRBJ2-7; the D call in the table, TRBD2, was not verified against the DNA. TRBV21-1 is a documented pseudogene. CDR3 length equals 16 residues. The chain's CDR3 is CASSRCGRETPYEQYF. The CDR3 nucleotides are TGTGCCAGCTCTCGATGTGGGAGGGAGACTCCCTACGAGCAGTACTTC.

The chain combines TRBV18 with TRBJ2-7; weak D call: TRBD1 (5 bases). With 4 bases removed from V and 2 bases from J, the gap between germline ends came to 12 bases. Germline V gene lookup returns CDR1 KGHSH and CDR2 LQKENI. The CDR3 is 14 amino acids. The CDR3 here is CASSRTQGPYEQYF. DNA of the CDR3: TGTGCCAGCTCACGAACTCAGGGTCCCTACGAGCAGTACTTC.

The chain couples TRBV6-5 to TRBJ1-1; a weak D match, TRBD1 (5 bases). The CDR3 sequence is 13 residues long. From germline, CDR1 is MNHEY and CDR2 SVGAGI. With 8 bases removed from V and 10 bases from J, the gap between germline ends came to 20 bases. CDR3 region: CASRLSSGGAAFF. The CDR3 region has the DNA TGTGCCAGCCGTTTATCCTCCGGAGGGGCAGCTTTCTTT.

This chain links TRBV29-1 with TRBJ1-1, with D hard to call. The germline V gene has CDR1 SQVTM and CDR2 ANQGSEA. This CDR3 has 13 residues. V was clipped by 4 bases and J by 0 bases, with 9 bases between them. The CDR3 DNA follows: TGCAGCGTTGTTTTCAGAATGAACACTGAAGCTTTCTTT. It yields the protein CSVVFRMNTEAFF. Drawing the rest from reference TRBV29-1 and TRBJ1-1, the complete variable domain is SAVISQKPSRDICQRGTSLTIQCQVDSQVTMMFWYRQQPGQSLTLIATANQGSEATYESGFVIDKFPISRPNLTFSTLTVSNMSPEDSSIYLCSVVFRMNTEAFFGQGTRLTVV.

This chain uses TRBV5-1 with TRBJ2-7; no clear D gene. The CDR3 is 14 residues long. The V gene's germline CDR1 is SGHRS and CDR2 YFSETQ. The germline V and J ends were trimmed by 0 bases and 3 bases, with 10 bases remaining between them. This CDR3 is CASSLGTVGYEQYF. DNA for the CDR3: TGCGCCAGCAGCTTGGGAACGGTCGGCTACGAGCAGTACTTC.

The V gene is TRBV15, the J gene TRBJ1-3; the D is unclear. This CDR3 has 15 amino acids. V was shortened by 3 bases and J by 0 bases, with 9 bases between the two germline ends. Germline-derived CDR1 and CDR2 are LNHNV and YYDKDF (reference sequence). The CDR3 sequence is CATSRQSSSGNTIYF. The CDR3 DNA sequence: TGTGCCACCAGCAGGCAGTCCAGCTCTGGAAACACCATATATTTT.

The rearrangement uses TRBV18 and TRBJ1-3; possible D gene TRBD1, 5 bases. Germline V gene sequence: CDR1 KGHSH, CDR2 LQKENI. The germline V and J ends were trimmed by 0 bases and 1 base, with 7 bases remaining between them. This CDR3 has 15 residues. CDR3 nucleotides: TGTGCCAGCTCACCACCCCGGACATCTGGAAACACCATATATTTT. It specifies CASSPPRTSGNTIYF.

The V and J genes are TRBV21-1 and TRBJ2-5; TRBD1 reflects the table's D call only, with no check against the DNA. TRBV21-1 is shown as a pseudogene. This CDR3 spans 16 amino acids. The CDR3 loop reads CASSKVDREVQETQYF. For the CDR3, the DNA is TGTGCCAGCAGCAAAGTGGACAGGGAAGTCCAAGAGACCCAGTACTTC.

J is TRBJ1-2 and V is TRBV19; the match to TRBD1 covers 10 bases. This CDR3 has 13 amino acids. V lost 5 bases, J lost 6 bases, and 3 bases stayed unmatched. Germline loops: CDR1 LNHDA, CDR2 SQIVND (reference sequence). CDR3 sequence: CASSPDRGHGYTF. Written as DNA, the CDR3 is TGTGCCAGTAGTCCCGACAGGGGGCATGGCTACACCTTC.